The clone carrying this TCR beta chain was detected only a few times. As yet, its antigen is unknown. The data stem from a study of response to subunit inactivated influenza vaccine. Study conclusions and caveats: Authors suggested few new T cells are recruited by each seasonal influenza vaccination.

TCRdb analysed the RT-PCR reads with MiXCR anew, one entry per CDR3 protein. The repertoire holds under 200,000 distinct CDR3 sequences, roughly a tenth seen once, with 9.5% to 15% in the top ten. The sequence was collected from a man over 45 who received an inactivated influenza vaccine. The sample was non-naive T cells sorted from PBMCs, taken about 6 weeks after vaccination.

CDR3 nucleotides: TGCGCCAGCAGCCAAGTATGGGTTCAGCCCCAGCATTTT. Amino acid sequence: CASSQVWVQPQHF. The J gene is TRBJ1-5, the V gene TRBV4-1; no clear D. V was clipped by 1 base and J by 6 bases, with 7 bases between them. This CDR3 contains 13 residues. Germline CDR1 and CDR2: MGHRA and YSYEKL.